The 29 T cell receptor beta chains given below trace back to one sample, sequenced in a study of CD8 T cells in Susac syndrome. Reverse transcription used roughly 0.5 to 1 ug RNA and random hexamers. TCRdb recomputed calls from the immunoSEQ multiplex PCR reads with MiXCR, one row per CDR3 protein. The sample lists 150,000 to 190,000 distinct CDR3 sequences; around 95% were seen once. Sequencing used CD8+ T cells from PBMCs. The receptor set was obtained from a human donor with multiple sclerosis.

The chain has TRBV2 and TRBJ2-3; D ambiguous. V gave up 2 bases and J gave up 2 bases, with 8 bases separating them. CDR3 length: 14 residues. Germline loops: CDR1 SNHLY, CDR2 FYNNEI. The CDR3 is CASSENPLTDTQYF. In DNA form, the CDR3 reads TGTGCCAGCAGTGAAAACCCACTCACAGATACGCAGTATTTT.

J is TRBJ2-5 and V is TRBV6-5, with TRBD2 as a possible D gene (6 bases). The CDR3 covers 12 residues. Germline lookup yields CDR1 MNHEY and CDR2 SVGAGI. V shed 6 bases and J shed 4 bases, with 9 bases lying between them. The CDR3: CASSRDSETQYF. CDR3 bases: TGTGCCAGCAGCCGGGACTCAGAGACCCAGTACTTC.

V is TRBV19 and J is TRBJ2-1, with D possibly TRBD1 on 6 matching bases. Trimming removed 6 bases at V and 7 bases at J, with 13 bases between. The CDR3 is 13 amino acids. Germline lookup yields CDR1 LNHDA and CDR2 SQIVND (reference sequence). CDR3 DNA: TGTGCCAGTAGCAGGACAGACCCGAATGAGCAGTTCTTC. Its protein product is CASSRTDPNEQFF.

The DNA for the CDR3 is TGTGCCAGCAGCCAAGATATTTCCGAGACCCCGGGGGTCTATGGCTACACCTTC. Amino acid sequence: CASSQDISETPGVYGYTF. V and J are TRBV3-1 and TRBJ1-2; weak D call: TRBD1 (5 bases). The germline CDR1 and CDR2 sequences are LGHDT and YNNKEL (reference sequence). CDR3 size: 18 residues. Between the trimmed V and J ends, which lost 0 bases and 4 bases, there was a span of 21 bases.

A single count supports this clonotype. The J gene is TRBJ2-7, the V gene TRBV6-6; D may be TRBD2 (6 bases). V shed 6 bases and J shed 3 bases, with 21 bases lying between them. CDR3 size: 16 residues. CDR1 is MNHNY, CDR2 SVGAGI, per germline (reference sequence). This CDR3 is CASRTQEGGLLYEQYF. The DNA of the CDR3 is TGTGCCAGCAGAACCCAGGAGGGCGGGCTTCTCTACGAGCAGTACTTC.

The chain couples TRBV2 to TRBJ2-3; maybe TRBD2 (6 bases). This CDR3 is built from 11 residues. The V end lost 8 bases, the J end lost 8 bases, and 11 bases lay between the germline ends. Germline V gene data show CDR1 as SNHLY and CDR2 as FYNNEI. DNA of the CDR3: TGTGCCAGCGGGGGGACTGCTACGCAGTATTTT. Its protein is CASGGTATQYF.

The chain has TRBV3-1 and TRBJ2-1, with D perhaps being TRBD1 or TRBD2 (6 bases each). The CDR3 is 16 residues long. Trimming took 6 bases from V and 0 from J, leaving 15 bases between them. Per germline, CDR1 LGHDT and CDR2 YNNKEL (reference sequence). CDR3 DNA: TGTGCCAGCAGATTAGAAGGGGGGAGCTCCTACAATGAGCAGTTCTTC. Its protein product is CASRLEGGSSYNEQFF.

The V gene is TRBV18, the J gene TRBJ2-1; D tentatively reads TRBD1 or TRBD2 (6 bases each). The CDR3 is made up of 15 amino acids. V lost 4 bases and J lost 3, with 13 bases in between. Germline V lookup: CDR1 KGHSH, CDR2 LQKENI. CDR3 sequence reads: CASSLGRGHYNEQFF. Here the CDR3 DNA reads TGTGCCAGCTCACTCGGACGGGGGCACTACAATGAGCAGTTCTTC.

V is TRBV9 and J is TRBJ2-3, with a weak D call TRBD2 (5 bases). The CDR3 loop spans 14 amino acids. Looked up from germline, CDR1 is SGDLS and CDR2 is YYNGEE. V lost 1 base and J 4 bases, leaving 10 bases between the germline ends. In DNA form, the CDR3 reads TGTGCCAGCAGCGTAATATTGGAGGCAGATACGCAGTATTTT. It specifies CASSVILEADTQYF.

The chain combines TRBV27 with TRBJ2-1; 10 bases match TRBD2. The germline CDR1 and CDR2 sequences are MNHEY and SMNVEV (reference sequence). Trimming at V came to 0 bases and at J to 16 bases, leaving 6 bases not matched to a gene. CDR3 length: 13 residues. This chain's CDR3 is CASSLSPSGGGFF. The CDR3, as DNA: TGTGCCAGCAGTTTATCGCCTAGCGGGGGAGGCTTCTTC.

The chain links TRBV7-9 to TRBJ2-1; D unresolved. Trimming took off 1 base at V and 7 bases at J, with 8 bases between the two ends. Germline V gene data show CDR1 as SEHNR and CDR2 as FQNEAQ (reference sequence). The CDR3 extends over 13 amino acids. The CDR3 DNA reads TGTGCCAGCAGCTTAGGCCTTGAGAATGAGCAGTTCTTC. It is translated as CASSLGLENEQFF.

This chain links TRBV30 with TRBJ1-1; D is unresolved. The CDR3 length is 11 residues. Deletions cut 3 bases from V and 1 base from J, with 3 bases between. Germline CDR1 reads GTSNPN; CDR2 reads SVGIG (reference sequence). CDR3 in DNA: TGTGCCTGGAGGAAGAACACTGAAGCTTTCTTT. Protein: CAWRKNTEAFF.

The DNA of the CDR3 is TGTGCCACCAGCACGTGGGACAGGGGAGAGACCCAGTACTTC. As protein: CATSTWDRGETQYF. The gene calls are TRBV15 and TRBJ2-5; TRBD1 matches 10 bases. This CDR3 is built from 14 residues. The V gene end was trimmed by 4 bases and the J gene end by 4 bases; junction bases not matched to a gene: 3. Germline CDR1 and CDR2: LNHNV and YYDKDF (reference sequence).

V is TRBV20-1 and J is TRBJ2-5, with 7 nucleotides matching TRBD1. Germline loops: CDR1 DFQATT, CDR2 SNEGSKA (reference sequence). This CDR3 comprises 14 residues. The ends lost 3 bases at V and 7 bases at J; junction bases unmatched: 11. CDR3 loop: CSARTGSGGGTQYF. The CDR3 region has the DNA TGCAGTGCTAGGACAGGGAGCGGCGGCGGGACCCAGTACTTC.

The J gene is TRBJ1-5, the V gene TRBV29-1; perhaps TRBD1 as D (6 bases). The CDR3 spans 12 residues. Germline V lookup: CDR1 SQVTM, CDR2 ANQGSEA. The V end lost 6 bases, the J end lost 6 bases, and 12 bases lay between the germline ends. The CDR3 DNA sequence: TGCAGCGTGGGGTCAGGGGTTCAGCCCCAGCATTTT. Residues: CSVGSGVQPQHF.

The chain has TRBV29-1 and TRBJ1-2; perhaps TRBD1 as D (5 bases). Trimming cost V 0 bases and J 8 bases, with 13 bases left between them. This CDR3 has 13 residues. Germline loops: CDR1 SQVTM, CDR2 ANQGSEA. The CDR3 protein is CSVEDGGSLGYTF. The CDR3 DNA reads as TGCAGCGTTGAAGATGGGGGGTCCTTGGGCTACACCTTC.

The chain joins TRBV15 to TRBJ2-5; D remains ambiguous. V gave up 0 bases and J gave up 4 bases, with 12 bases separating them. The CDR3 has 15 amino acids. From germline, CDR1 is LNHNV and CDR2 YYDKDF (reference sequence). The CDR3 sequence: CATSRDRGYSETQYF. In nucleotides, the CDR3 is TGTGCCACCAGCAGAGATCGTGGGTACTCAGAGACCCAGTACTTC.

The V and J genes are TRBV20-1 and TRBJ2-1; 7 positions agree with TRBD1. J lost 7 bases, V lost 5 bases, and 2 bases had no gene match. CDR1 and CDR2 (germline): DFQATT, SNEGSKA (reference sequence). There are 11 residues in the CDR3. CDR3 sequence reads: CSAPGGNEQFF. Written as DNA, the CDR3 is TGCAGTGCTCCAGGGGGTAATGAGCAGTTCTTC.

The rearrangement uses TRBV9 and TRBJ2-7; 8 nucleotides line up with TRBD1. The CDR3 covers 16 residues. J gave up 3 bases and V 0 bases, and 8 bases lay outside the gene matches. Germline CDR1 SGDLS, CDR2 YYNGEE. CDR3 nucleotides: TGTGCCAGCAGCGTAGAGGCAGGGGGCCCTTTCTACGAGCAGTACTTC. As protein: CASSVEAGGPFYEQYF.

The V and J genes are TRBV12-3 or TRBV12-4 and TRBJ2-5; D is ambiguous. The ends were cut back, 6 bases at V and 2 bases at J, with 13 bases in the middle. The CDR3 has 14 residues. The CDR3 nucleotides read TGTGCCAGCAGCCCATCCGGGTCTCAAGAGACCCAGTACTTC. It encodes CASSPSGSQETQYF.

J is TRBJ2-3 and V is TRBV4-2, with D maybe TRBD1 (5 bases). The CDR3 covers 14 residues. V lost 5 bases and J lost 6, with 15 bases in between. In germline, CDR1 is LGHNA, CDR2 YNFKEQ. As DNA, the CDR3 is TGTGCCAGCAGCTCAGGGTACGTTGGCGATACGCAGTATTTT. Translation: CASSSGYVGDTQYF.

The chain employs TRBV7-9 and TRBJ2-7; D is unclear. Trimming removed 3 bases from V and 0 bases from J, with 9 bases in between. The length of the CDR3 is 14 residues. Germline V gene data show CDR1 as SEHNR and CDR2 as FQNEAQ (reference sequence). The chain's CDR3 is CASSLIGPSYEQYF. The CDR3 region has the DNA TGTGCCAGCAGCTTGATCGGTCCCTCCTACGAGCAGTACTTC.

The chain combines TRBV29-1 with TRBJ2-2; TRBD2 agrees at 7 bases. CDR3 length: 14 residues. The V gene's germline CDR1 is SQVTM and CDR2 ANQGSEA. V shed 2 bases and J 9 bases; nucleotides not matched to a gene: 9. The CDR3 DNA reads TGCAGCGTTGAACTGTCGGGGGGATTCAGGGAGCTGTTTTTT. Its translation is CSVELSGGFRELFF.

This chain joins TRBV2 and TRBJ1-1, with 7 bases fitting TRBD1. The CDR3 totals 15 residues. The germline CDR1 and CDR2 sequences are SNHLY and FYNNEI. The ends lost 7 bases at V and 7 bases at J; junction bases unmatched: 15. The CDR3 loop reads CASTHGQVLPGEAFF. The CDR3 nucleotides are TGTGCCAGCACTCATGGACAGGTTCTGCCTGGTGAAGCTTTCTTT.

This clonotype was picked up one time. The J gene is TRBJ2-1, the V gene TRBV7-8, with D possibly matching TRBD2 (6 bases). The length of the CDR3 is 16 residues. Germline assignment: CDR1 SGHVS and CDR2 FQNEAQ. The V and J ends lost 5 bases and 5 bases respectively, with 19 bases between them. As DNA, the CDR3 is TGTGCCAGCAGCCCTTCGGAGGGCTTGGAAAACAATGAGCAGTTCTTC. Translation: CASSPSEGLENNEQFF.

The chain uses TRBV20-1 and TRBJ1-5, with unresolved D. CDR1 is DFQATT, CDR2 SNEGSKA, per germline (reference sequence). CDR3 size: 15 residues. Trimming cost V 2 bases and J 2 bases, with 13 bases left between them. In DNA form, the CDR3 reads TGCAGTGCTAGATCCTACGGCGATGGCAATCAGCCCCAGCATTTT. Protein: CSARSYGDGNQPQHF.

The rearrangement links TRBV18 to TRBJ2-5; TRBD1 matches 7 bases. Germline loops: CDR1 KGHSH, CDR2 LQKENI. The CDR3 runs to 14 residues. Trimming at V came to 5 bases and at J to 4 bases, leaving 7 bases not matched to a gene. The CDR3 sequence: CASSTGTDLETQYF. The CDR3, as DNA: TGTGCCAGCTCAACCGGGACAGACCTAGAGACCCAGTACTTC. Together with reference TRBV18 and TRBJ2-5, the CDR3 gives the full variable domain: NAGVMQNPRHLVRRRGQEARLRCSPMKGHSHVYWYRQLPEEGLKFMVYLQKENIIDESGMPKERFSAEFPKEGPSILRIQQVVRGDSAAYFCASSTGTDLETQYFGPGTRLLVL.

This sequence joins TRBV3-1 and TRBJ1-2, with D maybe TRBD1 (5 bases). The CDR3 length is 17 residues. Germline V gives CDR1 LGHDT, CDR2 YNNKEL (reference sequence). V gave up 0 bases and J gave up 5 bases, with 19 bases separating them. The CDR3 region has the DNA TGTGCCAGCAGCCAAGATCGTACAGCAAAAGCAGGGTATGGCTACACCTTC. Its protein is CASSQDRTAKAGYGYTF.

This sequence joins TRBV3-1 and TRBJ2-7; 11 nucleotides match TRBD2. V lost 3 bases and J lost 1; bases outside the gene matches: 11. The CDR3 runs to 18 residues. CDR1 and CDR2 (germline): LGHDT, YNNKEL (reference sequence). This CDR3 reads CASSQSGASGGSSYEQYF. The CDR3 bases are TGTGCCAGCAGCCAGTCCGGGGCTAGCGGGGGGTCTTCCTACGAGCAGTACTTC.